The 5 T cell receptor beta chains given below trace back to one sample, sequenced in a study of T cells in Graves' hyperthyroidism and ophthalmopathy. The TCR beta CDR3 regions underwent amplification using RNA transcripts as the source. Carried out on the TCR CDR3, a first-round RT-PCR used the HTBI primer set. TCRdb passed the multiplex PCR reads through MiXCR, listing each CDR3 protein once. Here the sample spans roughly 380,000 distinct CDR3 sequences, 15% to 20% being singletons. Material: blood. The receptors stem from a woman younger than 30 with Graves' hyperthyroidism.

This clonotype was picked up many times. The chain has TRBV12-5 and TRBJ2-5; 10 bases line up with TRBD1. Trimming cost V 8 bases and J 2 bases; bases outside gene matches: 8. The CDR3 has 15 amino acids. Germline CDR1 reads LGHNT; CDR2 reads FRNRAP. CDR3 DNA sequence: TGTGCTAGTATGGCCGGGACAGGGGCGCAAGAGACCCAGTACTTC. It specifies CASMAGTGAQETQYF.

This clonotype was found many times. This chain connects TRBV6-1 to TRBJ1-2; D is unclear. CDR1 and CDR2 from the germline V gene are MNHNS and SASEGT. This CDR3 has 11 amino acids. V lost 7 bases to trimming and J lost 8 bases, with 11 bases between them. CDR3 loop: CASTETGGYTF. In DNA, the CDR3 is TGTGCCAGCACCGAAACGGGGGGCTACACCTTC.

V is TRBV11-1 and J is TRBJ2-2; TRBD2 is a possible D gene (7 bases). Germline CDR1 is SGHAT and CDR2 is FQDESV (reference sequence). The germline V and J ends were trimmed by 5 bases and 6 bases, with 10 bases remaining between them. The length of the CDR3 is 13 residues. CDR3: CASSRGGPGELFF. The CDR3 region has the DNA TGTGCCAGCAGCAGGGGGGGCCCCGGGGAGCTGTTTTTT.

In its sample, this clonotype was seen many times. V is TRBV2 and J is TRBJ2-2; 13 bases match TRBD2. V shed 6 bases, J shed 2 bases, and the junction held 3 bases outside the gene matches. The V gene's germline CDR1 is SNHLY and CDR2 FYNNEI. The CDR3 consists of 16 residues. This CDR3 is CASRGLAGKNTGELFF. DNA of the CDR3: TGTGCCAGCAGGGGACTAGCGGGGAAAAACACCGGGGAGCTGTTTTTT.

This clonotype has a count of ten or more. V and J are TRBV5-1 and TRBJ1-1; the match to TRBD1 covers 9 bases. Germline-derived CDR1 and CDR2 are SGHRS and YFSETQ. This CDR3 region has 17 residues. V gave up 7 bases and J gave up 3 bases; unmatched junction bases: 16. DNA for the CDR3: TGCGCCAGCCGGCCGGGACAGGGAGGAAACCGGGACACTGAAGCTTTCTTT. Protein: CASRPGQGGNRDTEAFF. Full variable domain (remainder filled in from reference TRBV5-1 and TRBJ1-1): KAGVTQTPRYLIKTRGQQVTLSCSPISGHRSVSWYQQTPGQGLQFLFEYFSETQRNKGNFPGRFSGRQFSNSRSEMNVSTLELGDSALYLCASRPGQGGNRDTEAFFGQGTRLTVV.